Sequencing of this T cell receptor (beta chain) was carried out in a study of shared clonotypes between healthy human individuals. The CDR3 is 15 amino acids. Unmatched junction bases numbered 10, after V lost 6 bases and J lost 8 bases. Per germline, CDR1 LNHDA and CDR2 SQIVND (reference sequence). Broader study findings: With a handful of donors compared, approximately 5% of naive CD4 clonotypes were shared.

The method was immunoSEQ multiplex PCR; TCRdb's version includes in-frame clones alone and lacks a portion of them. The sample shows 2 million to 2.5 million clones, around 93% of them seen only once. Of note for this clone: Its specificity is unknown.

The sample was naive CD4+ T cells from PBMCs. Specified subset: CD45RA+ positively selected. V and J are TRBV19 and TRBJ1-2, with 12 positions matching TRBD1. The clonotype was recovered from a man between 18 and 29 years old in good health. Some clones in this sample may be carry-over from other donors' samples. The CDR3 DNA follows: TGTGCCAGTAGAACCCGGGACAGGGGGCTATGGGGCTACACCTTC. Amino acid sequence: CASRTRDRGLWGYTF.